This T cell receptor (beta chain) was captured in a study of OX40 agonist ivuxolimab in advanced cancers. Study information: Two cutaneous melanoma patients and one hepatocellular carcinoma patient, three in all, had partial responses.

V was clipped by 6 bases and J by 0 bases, with 15 bases between them. The CDR3 is 15 residues long. From germline, CDR1 is SGHRS and CDR2 YFSETQ. The protocol was immunoSEQ multiplex PCR, while the TCRdb copy is restricted to in-frame clones and leaves out a portion. Of tens of thousands of clones in the sample, about four fifths were seen once. The specimen comprised CD4+ or CD8+ T cells sorted from blood, sampled in a trial of the OX40 agonist ivuxolimab. The sequence was collected from an adult with an advanced solid tumor such as melanoma, head and neck, liver or kidney cancer. The chain carries TRBV5-1 and TRBJ1-1; D might be TRBD1 (5 bases). CDR3 nucleotide sequence: TGCGCCAGCAAACAAAGGGGTACCATGAACACTGAAGCTTTCTTT. This gives the protein CASKQRGTMNTEAFF.